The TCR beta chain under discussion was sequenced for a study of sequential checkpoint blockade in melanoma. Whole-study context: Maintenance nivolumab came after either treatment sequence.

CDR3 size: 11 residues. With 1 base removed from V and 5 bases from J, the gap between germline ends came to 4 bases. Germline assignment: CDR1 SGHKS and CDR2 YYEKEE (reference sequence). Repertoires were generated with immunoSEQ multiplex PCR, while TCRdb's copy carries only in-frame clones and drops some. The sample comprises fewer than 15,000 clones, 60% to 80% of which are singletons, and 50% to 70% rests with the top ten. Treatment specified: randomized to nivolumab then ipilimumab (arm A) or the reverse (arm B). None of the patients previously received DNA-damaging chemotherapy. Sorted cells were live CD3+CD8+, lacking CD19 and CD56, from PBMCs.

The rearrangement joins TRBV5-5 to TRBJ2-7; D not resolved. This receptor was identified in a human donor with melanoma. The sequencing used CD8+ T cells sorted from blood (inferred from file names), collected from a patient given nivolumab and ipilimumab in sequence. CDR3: CASSLINEQYF. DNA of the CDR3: TGTGCCAGCAGCTTGATCAACGAGCAGTACTTC.